One sample yielded the 20 T cell receptor beta chains listed below, sequenced in a study of control samples from healthy donors and cancer patients. The repertoire was sequenced with immunoSEQ multiplex PCR; TCRdb's copy has only in-frame clones and lacks some. The data hold roughly 130,000 clones, with approximately 92% observed a single time. Sequenced input: blood. The receptor set was obtained from a young man in good health.

The chain combines TRBV9 with TRBJ2-1; D is perhaps TRBD2 (5 bases). Germline CDR1 is SGDLS and CDR2 is YYNGEE. V was cut by 0 bases and J by 2 bases, with 9 bases left in between. The CDR3 sequence is 15 residues long. The CDR3 spells CASSVGGSTYNEQFF. The DNA for the CDR3 is TGTGCCAGCAGCGTAGGAGGGAGCACCTACAATGAGCAGTTCTTC.

The rearrangement joins TRBV24-1 to TRBJ1-2; 9 bases match TRBD1. From germline, CDR1 is KGHDR and CDR2 SFDVKD. The CDR3 is 15 amino acids. The V gene end was trimmed by 9 bases and the J gene end by 1 base; junction bases not matched to a gene: 8. DNA of the CDR3: TGTGCCACCCTTAACAGGGGGCTTTTTAACTATGGCTACACCTTC. Encoded protein: CATLNRGLFNYGYTF.

The gene calls are TRBV5-1 and TRBJ2-7; 7 nucleotides line up with TRBD2. V was clipped by 0 bases and J by 2 bases; unmatched bases: 5. CDR1 is SGHRS, CDR2 YFSETQ, per germline. There are 15 residues in the CDR3. Written as DNA, the CDR3 is TGCGCCAGCAGCTTGGGGCTAGCGGCCGCCTACGAGCAGTACTTC. Its translation is CASSLGLAAAYEQYF.

V usage is TRBV9 and J usage is TRBJ1-5; 7 bases fit TRBD1. With V trimmed by 4 bases and J by 6 bases, 7 bases remained unmatched. This CDR3 contains 14 residues. Germline assignment: CDR1 SGDLS and CDR2 YYNGEE. CDR3 nucleotide sequence: TGTGCCAGCAGCCAAACAGGGGAGGGTCAGCCCCAGCATTTT. Translated, it gives CASSQTGEGQPQHF.

This clone was counted a few times. This chain joins TRBV29-1 and TRBJ1-5; no reliable D call. The CDR3 spans 12 residues. In germline, CDR1 is SQVTM, CDR2 ANQGSEA. Trimming left V 5 bases short and J 4 bases short, with 9 bases between. CDR3 sequence: CSVLSANQPQHF. In DNA form, the CDR3 reads TGCAGCGTTCTCAGCGCAAATCAGCCCCAGCATTTT. Filled out from reference TRBV29-1 and TRBJ1-5, the complete variable domain reads SAVISQKPSRDICQRGTSLTIQCQVDSQVTMMFWYRQQPGQSLTLIATANQGSEATYESGFVIDKFPISRPNLTFSTLTVSNMSPEDSSIYLCSVLSANQPQHFGDGTRLSIL.

CDR3 in DNA: TGTGCCAGCAGTTACCACTCCGGAGGGCACCGGGACAGGGGGCCCGGCACTGAAGCTTTCTTT. Translating it yields CASSYHSGGHRDRGPGTEAFF. The chain carries TRBV6-2 or TRBV6-3 and TRBJ1-1; the match to TRBD1 covers 12 bases. This CDR3 has 21 amino acids. Unmatched junction bases numbered 20, after V lost 2 bases and J lost 4 bases. Germline-derived CDR1 and CDR2 are MNHEY and SVGEGT.

This clone was seen only once. The V and J genes are TRBV5-6 and TRBJ1-4; unclear D gene. V was shortened by 3 bases and J by 7 bases, with 10 bases between the two germline ends. The CDR3 spans 13 residues. The germline V gene has CDR1 SGHDT and CDR2 YYEEEE. The CDR3 bases are TGTGCCAGCAGCTGGCGGACCGGTGAAAAACTGTTTTTT. It codes for CASSWRTGEKLFF.

The V gene is TRBV7-8, the J gene TRBJ1-3; no reliable D call. The V end was cut by 5 bases, the J end by 4 bases, with 18 bases between. Looked up from germline, CDR1 is SGHVS and CDR2 is FQNEAQ. This CDR3 comprises 16 residues. CDR3 DNA sequence: TGTGCCAGCAGCATACCTGTTACGCTGGGAGGAAACACCATATATTTT. Residues: CASSIPVTLGGNTIYF.

The rearrangement joins TRBV15 to TRBJ2-3, with TRBD2 matching 16 bases. Germline V lookup: CDR1 LNHNV, CDR2 YYDKDF (reference sequence). CDR3 length: 20 residues. J was trimmed by 0 bases and V by 3 bases; bases with no gene match: 9. The CDR3 here is CATSSFAGTSGGASTDTQYF. The DNA of the CDR3 is TGTGCCACCAGCAGCTTCGCCGGGACTAGCGGGGGGGCTAGCACAGATACGCAGTATTTT.

The CDR3 sequence is CASSLTRQVSSYNEQFF. The CDR3 DNA sequence: TGCGCCAGCAGCTTGACTCGCCAGGTTAGCTCCTACAATGAGCAGTTCTTC. The chain carries TRBV5-1 and TRBJ2-1, with unresolved D. V lost 1 base and J 0 bases, leaving 14 bases between the germline ends. Germline V gene lookup returns CDR1 SGHRS and CDR2 YFSETQ. The CDR3 runs to 17 residues.

V is TRBV18 and J is TRBJ2-1; D is ambiguous. The CDR3 consists of 17 residues. Germline lookup yields CDR1 KGHSH and CDR2 LQKENI. V lost 1 base and J 2 bases, leaving 15 bases between the germline ends. CDR3 in amino acids: CASSPRALTYTYNEQFF. The CDR3 coding sequence is TGTGCCAGCTCACCACGGGCGCTTACCTATACCTACAATGAGCAGTTCTTC.

The J gene is TRBJ1-2, the V gene TRBV7-3, with D possibly being TRBD1 (6 bases). Per germline, CDR1 SGHTA and CDR2 FQGTGA. The CDR3 contains 16 residues. Trimming removed 1 base from V and 1 base from J, with 13 bases in between. The CDR3 region is CASSLILEGGNYGYTF. CDR3 sequence (DNA): TGTGCCAGCAGCTTAATCTTGGAGGGGGGTAACTATGGCTACACCTTC.

The V gene is TRBV7-6, the J gene TRBJ2-1, with a weak D call TRBD2 (9 bases). With 5 bases removed from V and 3 bases from J, the gap between germline ends came to 23 bases. The CDR3 has 18 amino acids. The germline gives CDR1 SGHVS, CDR2 FNYEAQ. The CDR3 loop reads CASSARRGLAGYYNEQFF. The CDR3 DNA sequence: TGTGCCAGCAGCGCCCGCAGGGGGCTAGCGGGATACTACAATGAGCAGTTCTTC.

This clone was counted only a few times. The CDR3 sequence: CASSVVGGVGELFF. The CDR3 coding sequence is TGTGCCAGCAGCGTGGTAGGGGGTGTCGGGGAGCTGTTTTTT. This chain joins TRBV3-1 (or the pseudogene TRBV3-2) and TRBJ2-2, with D perhaps TRBD1 (6 bases). The CDR3 spans 14 residues. Germline V gene data show CDR1 as LGHDT and CDR2 as YNNKEL (reference sequence). V lost 5 bases and J 7 bases, leaving 14 bases between the germline ends.

The rearrangement uses TRBV11-3 and TRBJ2-3, with 10 bases lining up with TRBD2. Germline CDR1 reads SGHNT; CDR2 reads YENEEA. V was pared by 2 bases and J by 2 bases, with 7 bases of the junction left unmatched. The CDR3 length is 17 residues. CDR3 residues: CASSLRSSGSATDTQYF. Written as DNA, the CDR3 is TGTGCCAGCAGCTTAAGGTCTAGCGGGAGTGCCACAGATACGCAGTATTTT.

The chain uses TRBV20-1 and TRBJ2-1; possibly TRBD2 for D (5 bases). The germline CDR1 and CDR2 sequences are DFQATT and SNEGSKA (reference sequence). V lost 6 bases, J lost 10 bases, and 10 bases lay in between. This CDR3 contains 10 residues. The CDR3: CSAGPGEQFF. In DNA, the CDR3 is TGCAGTGCCGGGCCGGGAGAGCAGTTCTTC.

V usage is TRBV7-9 and J usage is TRBJ1-5; the match to TRBD1 covers 10 bases. CDR1 SEHNR and CDR2 FQNEAQ come from the germline V gene (reference sequence). The junction had 1 base not matched to a gene; V was cut back by 3 bases and J by 5 bases. This CDR3 has 14 residues. CDR3 sequence reads: CASSLGQGYQPQHF. CDR3 nucleotides: TGTGCCAGCAGCTTGGGACAGGGGTATCAGCCCCAGCATTTT.

This sequence joins TRBV21-1 and TRBJ1-3; TRBD1, the table's D call, lacks a check against the DNA. TRBV21-1 is a recognized pseudogene. The CDR3 has 16 residues. The CDR3 DNA reads TGTGCCAGCAGCAAGAAGCAGAACAGCTCTGGAAACACCATATATTTT. Translating it yields CASSKKQNSSGNTIYF.

This clone was seen a single time. The V and J genes are TRBV6-5 and TRBJ2-2; TRBD1 matches at 9 bases. This CDR3 spans 16 amino acids. CDR1 is MNHEY and CDR2 is SVGAGI in the germline V gene. With 4 bases clipped from V and 7 bases from J, the junction kept 10 bases outside the gene matches. CDR3 sequence: CASSFNRGLPGGELFF. CDR3 DNA sequence: TGTGCCAGCAGTTTCAACAGGGGGCTACCGGGCGGGGAGCTGTTTTTT.

The V and J genes are TRBV7-3 and TRBJ2-1; maybe TRBD1 (5 bases). CDR1 is SGHTA, CDR2 FQGTGA, per germline. The CDR3 length is 15 residues. Trimming stripped 5 bases from V and 1 base from J, with 12 bases between. CDR3 bases: TGTGCCAGCAGCCCGCAGGGAATTTCCTACAATGAGCAGTTCTTC. Its protein product is CASSPQGISYNEQFF.